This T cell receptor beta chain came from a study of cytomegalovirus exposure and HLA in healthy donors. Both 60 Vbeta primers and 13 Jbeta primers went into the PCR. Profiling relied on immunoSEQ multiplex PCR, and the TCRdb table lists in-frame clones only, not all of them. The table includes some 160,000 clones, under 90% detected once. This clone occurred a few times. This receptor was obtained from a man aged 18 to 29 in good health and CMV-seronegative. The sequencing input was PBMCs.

The CDR3 region is CASSLSYGDYGYTF. The CDR3 bases are TGTGCCAGCAGTTTATCGTACGGAGACTATGGCTACACCTTC. This sequence joins TRBV27 and TRBJ1-2; D is undetermined. This CDR3 comprises 14 residues. Germline-derived CDR1 and CDR2 are MNHEY and SMNVEV (reference sequence). V was clipped by 0 bases and J by 3 bases, with 8 bases between them.